This TCR beta chain was sequenced during a study of blood T cell repertoires in COVID-19. The count of this clone is one. CDR3 length equals 16 residues. V shed 4 bases and J shed 3 bases, with 15 bases lying between them. Germline V gene lookup returns CDR1 SNHLY and CDR2 FYNNEI. Using immunoSEQ multiplex PCR, the repertoire was profiled, and TCRdb retains in-frame clones only, with some absent. The table lists around 130,000 clones, almost 85% of them singletons. The genes are TRBV2 and TRBJ2-2; perhaps TRBD2 as D (5 bases). The TCR sequence derives from a human donor in a cohort sampled during active COVID-19. Sequenced sample: peripheral blood. CDR3 protein: CASSGPGGGDTGELFF. DNA for the CDR3: TGTGCCAGCAGTGGTCCTGGAGGAGGAGACACCGGGGAGCTGTTTTTT.